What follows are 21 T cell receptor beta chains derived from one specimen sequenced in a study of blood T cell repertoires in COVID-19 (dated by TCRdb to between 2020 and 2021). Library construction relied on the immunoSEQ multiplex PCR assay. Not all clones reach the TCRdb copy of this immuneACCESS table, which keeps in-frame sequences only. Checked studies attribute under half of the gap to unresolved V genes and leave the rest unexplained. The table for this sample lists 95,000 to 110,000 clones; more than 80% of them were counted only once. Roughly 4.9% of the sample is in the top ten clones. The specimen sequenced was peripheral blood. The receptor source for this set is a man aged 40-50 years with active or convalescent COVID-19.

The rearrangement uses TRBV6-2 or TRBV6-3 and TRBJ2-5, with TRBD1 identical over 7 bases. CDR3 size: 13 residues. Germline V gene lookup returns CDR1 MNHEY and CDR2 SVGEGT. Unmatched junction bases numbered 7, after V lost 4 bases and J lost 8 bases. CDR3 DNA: TGTGCCAGCAGTTCCCAACACAGGGGAACCCAGTACTTC. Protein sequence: CASSSQHRGTQYF.

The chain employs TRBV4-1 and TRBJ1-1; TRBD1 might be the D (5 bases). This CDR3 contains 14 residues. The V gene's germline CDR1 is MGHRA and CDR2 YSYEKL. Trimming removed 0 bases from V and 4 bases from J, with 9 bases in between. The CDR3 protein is CASSQELGGTEAFF. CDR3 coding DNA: TGCGCCAGCAGCCAAGAATTGGGGGGCACTGAAGCTTTCTTT.

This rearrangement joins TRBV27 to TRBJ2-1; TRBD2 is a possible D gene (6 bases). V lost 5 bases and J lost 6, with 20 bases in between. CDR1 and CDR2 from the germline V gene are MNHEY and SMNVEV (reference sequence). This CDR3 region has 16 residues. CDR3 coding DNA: TGTGCCAGCAGTCCGGATCTAGCGTCCCCGGGCAATGAGCAGTTCTTC. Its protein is CASSPDLASPGNEQFF.

The CDR3 DNA sequence: TGTGCCAGCGGGGGCAGTAACTATGGCTACACCTTC. It yields the protein CASGGSNYGYTF. The chain is built from TRBV28 and TRBJ1-2; the D gene is possibly TRBD1 (6 bases). The germline V and J ends were trimmed by 8 bases and 1 base, with 8 bases remaining between them. CDR1 is MDHEN, CDR2 SYDVKM, per germline. CDR3 length equals 12 residues.

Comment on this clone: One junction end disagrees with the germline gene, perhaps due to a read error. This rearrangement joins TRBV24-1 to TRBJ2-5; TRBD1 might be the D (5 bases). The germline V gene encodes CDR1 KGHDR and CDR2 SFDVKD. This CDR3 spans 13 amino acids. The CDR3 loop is CATSVPGLEAQYF. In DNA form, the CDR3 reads TGTGCCACCAGTGTCCCAGGGTTAGAGGCCCAGTACTTC.

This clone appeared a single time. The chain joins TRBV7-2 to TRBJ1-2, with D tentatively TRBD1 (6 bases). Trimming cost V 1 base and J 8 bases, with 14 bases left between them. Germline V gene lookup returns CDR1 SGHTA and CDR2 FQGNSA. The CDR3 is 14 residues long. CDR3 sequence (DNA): TGTGCCAGCAGCTTAGGGCAGGGGACGGGCGGCTACACCTTC. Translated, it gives CASSLGQGTGGYTF.

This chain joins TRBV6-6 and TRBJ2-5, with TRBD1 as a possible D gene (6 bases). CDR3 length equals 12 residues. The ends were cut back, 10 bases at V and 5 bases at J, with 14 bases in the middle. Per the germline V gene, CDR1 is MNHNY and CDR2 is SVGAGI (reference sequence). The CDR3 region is CATRQVGETQYF. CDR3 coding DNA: TGTGCCACTCGACAGGTGGGGGAGACCCAGTACTTC.

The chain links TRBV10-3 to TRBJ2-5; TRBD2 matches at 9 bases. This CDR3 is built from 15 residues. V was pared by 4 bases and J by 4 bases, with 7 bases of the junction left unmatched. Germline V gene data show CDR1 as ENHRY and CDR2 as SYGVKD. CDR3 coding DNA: TGTGCCATCAGTGCCCGCCAGCGGGAGGCAGAGACCCAGTACTTC. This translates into CAISARQREAETQYF.

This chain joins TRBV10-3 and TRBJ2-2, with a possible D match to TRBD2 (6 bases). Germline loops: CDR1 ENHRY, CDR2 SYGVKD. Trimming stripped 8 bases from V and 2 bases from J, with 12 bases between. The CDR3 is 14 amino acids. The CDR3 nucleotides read TGTGCCATCCTTCGGGAGAGAAACACCGGGGAGCTGTTTTTT. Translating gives CAILRERNTGELFF.

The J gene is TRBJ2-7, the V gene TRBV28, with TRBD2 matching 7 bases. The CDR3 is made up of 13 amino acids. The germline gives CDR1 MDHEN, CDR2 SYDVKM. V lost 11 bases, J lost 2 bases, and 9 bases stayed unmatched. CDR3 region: CAASGAQTYEQYF. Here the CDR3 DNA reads TGTGCCGCAAGCGGGGCGCAAACCTACGAGCAGTACTTC.

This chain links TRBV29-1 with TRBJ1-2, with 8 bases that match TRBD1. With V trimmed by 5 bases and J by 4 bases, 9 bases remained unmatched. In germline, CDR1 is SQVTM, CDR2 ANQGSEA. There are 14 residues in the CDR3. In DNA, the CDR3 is TGCAGCGTTTCTCAGACAGGGGACGGCTATGGCTACACCTTC. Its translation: CSVSQTGDGYGYTF.

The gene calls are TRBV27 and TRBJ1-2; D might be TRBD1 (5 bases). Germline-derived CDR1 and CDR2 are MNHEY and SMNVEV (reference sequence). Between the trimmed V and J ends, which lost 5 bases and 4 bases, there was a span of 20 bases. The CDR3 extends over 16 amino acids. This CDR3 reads CASSPPLGRGGYGYTF. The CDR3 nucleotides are TGTGCCAGCAGTCCTCCCCTCGGGAGGGGAGGCTATGGCTACACCTTC.

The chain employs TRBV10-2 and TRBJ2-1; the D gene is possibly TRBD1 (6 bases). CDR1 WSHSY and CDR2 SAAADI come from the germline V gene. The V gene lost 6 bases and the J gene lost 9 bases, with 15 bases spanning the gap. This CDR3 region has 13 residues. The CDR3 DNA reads TGCGCCAGCAGGATCCAACAGGGCAGTGAGCAGTTCTTC. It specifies CASRIQQGSEQFF.

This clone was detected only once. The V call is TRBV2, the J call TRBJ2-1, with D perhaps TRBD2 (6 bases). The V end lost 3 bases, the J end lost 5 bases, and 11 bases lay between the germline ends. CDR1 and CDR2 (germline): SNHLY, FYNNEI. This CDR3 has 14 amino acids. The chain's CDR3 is CASSEEGLNNEQFF. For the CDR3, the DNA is TGTGCCAGCAGTGAGGAGGGGTTGAACAATGAGCAGTTCTTC.

The CDR3 reads CASSLFGVTNEKLFF. Here the CDR3 DNA reads TGTGCCAGCAGCTTATTCGGGGTTACTAATGAAAAACTGTTTTTT. The rearrangement links TRBV7-9 to TRBJ1-4; D remains ambiguous. Germline V gene data show CDR1 as SEHNR and CDR2 as FQNEAQ (reference sequence). V lost 2 bases, J lost 2 bases, and 9 bases lay in between. The CDR3 is 15 amino acids.

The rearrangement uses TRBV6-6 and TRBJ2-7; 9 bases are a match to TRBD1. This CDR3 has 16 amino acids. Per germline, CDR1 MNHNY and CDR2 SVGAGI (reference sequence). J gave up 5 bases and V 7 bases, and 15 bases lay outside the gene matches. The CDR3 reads CASTGSLGTGWNEQYF. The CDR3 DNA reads TGTGCCAGCACCGGCTCTCTAGGGACAGGGTGGAACGAGCAGTACTTC.

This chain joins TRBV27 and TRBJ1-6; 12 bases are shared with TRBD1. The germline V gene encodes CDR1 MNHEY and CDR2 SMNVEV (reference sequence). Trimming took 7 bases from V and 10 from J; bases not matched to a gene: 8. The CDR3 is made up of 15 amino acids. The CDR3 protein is CASTGQGALGSPLHF. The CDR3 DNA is TGTGCCAGCACGGGACAGGGGGCATTAGGATCACCCCTCCACTTT.

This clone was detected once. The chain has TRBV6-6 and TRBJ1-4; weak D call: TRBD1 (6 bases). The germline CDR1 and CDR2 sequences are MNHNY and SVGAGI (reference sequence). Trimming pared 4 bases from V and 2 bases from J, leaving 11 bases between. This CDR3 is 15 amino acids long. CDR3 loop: CASSSHQGTNEKLFF. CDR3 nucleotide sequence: TGTGCCAGCAGTTCCCACCAGGGGACTAATGAAAAACTGTTTTTT.

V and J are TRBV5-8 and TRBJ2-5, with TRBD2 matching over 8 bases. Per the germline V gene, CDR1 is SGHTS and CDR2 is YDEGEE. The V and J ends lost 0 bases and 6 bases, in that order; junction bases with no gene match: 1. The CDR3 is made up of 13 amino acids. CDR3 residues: CASSLGGGQTQYF. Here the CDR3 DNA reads TGTGCCAGCAGCTTGGGCGGGGGGCAGACCCAGTACTTC.

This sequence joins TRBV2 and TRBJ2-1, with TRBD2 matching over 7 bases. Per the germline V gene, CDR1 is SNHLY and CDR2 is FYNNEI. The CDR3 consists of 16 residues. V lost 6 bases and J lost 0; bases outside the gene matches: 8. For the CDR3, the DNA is TGTGCCAGCAGCTTAGATCGGGGGGTCTCCTACAATGAGCAGTTCTTC. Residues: CASSLDRGVSYNEQFF.

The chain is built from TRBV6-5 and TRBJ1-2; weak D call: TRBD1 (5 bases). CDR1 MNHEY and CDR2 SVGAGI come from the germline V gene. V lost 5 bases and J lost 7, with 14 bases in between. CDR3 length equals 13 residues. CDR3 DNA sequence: TGTGCCAGCAGTCCTTCAGCGGGGGTTGGCTACACCTTC. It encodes CASSPSAGVGYTF.